These 10 T cell receptor beta chains originate from one sample sequenced in a study of blood T cell repertoires in COVID-19 (TCRdb year 2020). Receptor amplification or capture employed the immunoSEQ multiplex PCR assay. Sourced from immuneACCESS, this table was stored by TCRdb with only in-frame sequences that have V and J called. A share of the clones is absent; for the studies checked, an unresolved V gene accounts for under half, and the remainder has no known explanation. For this sample there are more than 200,000 clones; about 88% appear just once. Of the sample, around 2.2% is held by the ten largest clones. Sequencing input: peripheral blood. All receptors derive from a woman in her forties who had recovered from COVID-19.

The chain couples TRBV5-4 to TRBJ1-3, with D perhaps TRBD1 (5 bases). From germline, CDR1 is SGHNT and CDR2 YYREEE (reference sequence). The CDR3 has 15 residues. Trimming pared 0 bases from V and 3 bases from J, leaving 10 bases between. In DNA form, the CDR3 reads TGTGCCAGCAGCTTGGGGGGCGCGTATGGAAACACCATATATTTT. Protein product: CASSLGGAYGNTIYF.

This clone has more than one count but fewer than ten. The genes are TRBV19 and TRBJ1-1; D not certain. Trimming left V 7 bases short and J 0 bases short, with 12 bases between. Germline V CDR1 and CDR2: LNHDA, SQIVND (reference sequence). The length of the CDR3 is 14 residues. For the CDR3, the DNA is TGTGCCAGTAATAGCGGGCAGATGAACACTGAAGCTTTCTTT. Amino acids: CASNSGQMNTEAFF.

This sequence joins TRBV9 and TRBJ2-5, with no clear D. Trimming pared 3 bases from V and 4 bases from J, leaving 13 bases between. This CDR3 is built from 14 residues. Per germline, CDR1 SGDLS and CDR2 YYNGEE. CDR3 region: CASSAAGSGETQYF. In DNA, the CDR3 is TGTGCCAGCAGCGCCGCCGGGTCCGGAGAGACCCAGTACTTC.

This chain uses TRBV6-6 with TRBJ2-2; TRBD2 matches 9 bases. Looked up from germline, CDR1 is MNHNY and CDR2 is SVGAGI (reference sequence). CDR3 length: 16 amino acids. Trimming cost V 6 bases and J 1 base; bases outside gene matches: 6. CDR3: CASSTLAGVNTGELFF. CDR3 in DNA: TGTGCCAGCAGCACATTAGCGGGAGTGAACACCGGGGAGCTGTTTTTT.

The CDR3 protein is CSASRLAELNEQFF. CDR3 nucleotide sequence: TGCAGTGCTAGTCGGCTAGCGGAGCTCAATGAGCAGTTCTTC. The V gene is TRBV20-1, the J gene TRBJ2-1; 7 bases are a match to TRBD2. V dropped 3 bases and J dropped 6; count of bases not matched to a gene: 8. The CDR3 runs to 14 residues. Germline V lookup: CDR1 DFQATT, CDR2 SNEGSKA (reference sequence).

The rearrangement links TRBV19 to TRBJ2-7; 8 positions match TRBD1. CDR1 LNHDA and CDR2 SQIVND come from the germline V gene (reference sequence). Losses at the gene ends were 3 bases for V and 2 bases for J; bases not matched to a gene: 12. The CDR3 has 17 amino acids. The chain's CDR3 is CASSIQLSGTGPYEQYF. In DNA form, the CDR3 reads TGTGCCAGTAGTATCCAACTCTCCGGGACAGGCCCCTACGAGCAGTACTTC. The variable domain in full, with the rest retrieved from reference TRBV19 and TRBJ2-7, is DGGITQSPKYLFRKEGQNVTLSCEQNLNHDAMYWYRQDPGQGLRLIYYSQIVNDFQKGDIAEGYSVSREKKESFPLTVTSAQKNPTAFYLCASSIQLSGTGPYEQYFGPGTRLTVT.

The chain uses TRBV10-1 and TRBJ2-5; 9 bases line up with TRBD1. V lost 0 bases, J lost 3 bases, and 5 bases stayed unmatched. CDR1 is WNHNN, CDR2 SYGVQD, per germline (reference sequence). This CDR3 is 16 amino acids long. CDR3 residues: CASSESTGGWKETQYF. CDR3 nucleotides: TGCGCCAGCAGTGAGTCGACAGGGGGATGGAAAGAGACCCAGTACTTC.

This clone was seen a single time. The J gene is TRBJ2-7, the V gene TRBV19; 9 positions match TRBD1. With V trimmed by 5 bases and J by 4 bases, 6 bases remained unmatched. Per germline, CDR1 LNHDA and CDR2 SQIVND (reference sequence). There are 14 residues in the CDR3. The CDR3 bases are TGTGCCAGTAGTCGGACAGGGGTGGGTTACGAGCAGTACTTC. Translated: CASSRTGVGYEQYF.

The rearrangement links TRBV19 to TRBJ2-7; 7 bases agree with TRBD2. Germline CDR1 and CDR2: LNHDA and SQIVND (reference sequence). Trimming cost V 9 bases and J 3 bases; bases outside gene matches: 17. The length of the CDR3 is 16 residues. Here the CDR3 DNA reads TGTGCCAGCCAAAGACAATCCGGGGGGACCTTCTACGAGCAGTACTTC. It encodes CASQRQSGGTFYEQYF.

The J gene is TRBJ2-6, the V gene TRBV2, with D unclear. Trimming cost V 2 bases and J 0 bases, with 11 bases left between them. The CDR3 is made up of 17 amino acids. The V gene's germline CDR1 is SNHLY and CDR2 FYNNEI. CDR3 bases: TGTGCCAGCAGTGAAAGAAACTCCTCCTCTGGGGCCAACGTCCTGACTTTC. Translated, it gives CASSERNSSSGANVLTF.